The T cell receptor beta chain described here comes from a study of blood T cell repertoires in COVID-19. Sequencing was performed with immunoSEQ multiplex PCR; in TCRdb, only in-frame clones are kept and a portion is missing. The sample lists about 170,000 clones, 89% seen once, with around 0.77% in the top ten. The germline CDR1 and CDR2 sequences are SGHTA and FQGNSA. Between the trimmed V and J ends, which lost 1 base and 2 bases, there was a span of 14 bases. CDR3 length equals 16 residues. This TCR derives from a woman aged 18-35 years who had recovered from COVID-19. This chain connects TRBV7-2 to TRBJ2-5; no reliable D call. What was sequenced was PBMCs or T cells enriched from blood (not recorded which). The CDR3, as DNA: TGTGCCAGCAGCTTAGGTGTCGCAATAGAACAAGAGACCCAGTACTTC. It encodes CASSLGVAIEQETQYF.